The rows below give T cell receptor beta chains drawn from one sample of a study of cytomegalovirus exposure and HLA in healthy donors. Sequencing was performed with immunoSEQ multiplex PCR; in TCRdb, only in-frame clones are kept and a portion is missing. Of about 120,000 clones in the sample, approximately 78% are singletons; the top ten hold more than 1.5%. The sequencing input was PBMCs. Source of these receptors: a man aged 40-49 years in good health and CMV-seronegative. The CDR3 runs from the conserved cysteine through the conserved F or W. D genes are given only for firm matches. For some rows the clone size is stated as once, few or many, or as a class when expanded; others skip it.

J: TRBJ2-6
D: NA
V: TRBV4-3
size: NA
CDR3: CASSQEGGAGANVLTF
DNA: TGCGCCAGCAGCCAAGAGGGCGGGGCTGGGGCCAACGTCCTGACTTTC

J: TRBJ1-2
D: TRBD1
V: TRBV7-2
size: NA
CDR3: CASTLSPGQIYGYTF
DNA: TGTGCCAGCACCCTAAGCCCGGGACAGATCTATGGCTACACCTTC

J: TRBJ1-1
D: TRBD1
V: TRBV23-1
size: few
CDR3: CASSHTDRGPRENTEAFF
DNA: TGCGCCAGCAGTCATACGGACAGGGGGCCGAGGGAGAACACTGAAGCTTTCTTT

J: TRBJ2-2
D: TRBD1
V: TRBV5-1
size: few
CDR3: CASSLAGQGVGELFF
DNA: TGCGCCAGCAGCTTGGCGGGACAGGGTGTCGGGGAGCTGTTTTTT

J: TRBJ2-1
D: TRBD2
V: TRBV29-1
size: NA
CDR3: CSVERLAAYNEQFF
DNA: TGCAGCGTTGAAAGGCTAGCGGCCTACAATGAGCAGTTCTTC

J: TRBJ2-7
D: NA
V: TRBV28
size: NA
CDR3: CASSLGLGASADYEQYF
DNA: TGTGCCAGCAGTTTAGGCCTTGGGGCTAGCGCGGACTACGAGCAGTACTTC

J: TRBJ2-1
D: NA
V: TRBV4-3
size: NA
CDR3: CASSQDRGRVGLYNEQFF
DNA: TGCGCCAGCAGCCAAGACCGAGGTAGGGTGGGGCTATACAATGAGCAGTTCTTC

J: TRBJ2-7
D: TRBD2
V: TRBV29-1
size: NA
CDR3: CSVVGTSGAYEQYF
DNA: TGCAGCGTCGTTGGGACTAGCGGAGCCTACGAGCAGTACTTC

J: TRBJ2-3
D: TRBD2
V: TRBV7-3
size: NA
CDR3: CASSLTSGRADTQYF
DNA: TGTGCCAGCAGCTTAACTAGCGGGAGGGCAGATACGCAGTATTTT

J: TRBJ2-1
D: NA
V: TRBV5-1
size: NA
CDR3: CASSLGGDEQFF
DNA: TGCGCCAGCAGCTTGGGGGGAGATGAGCAGTTCTTC

J: TRBJ2-1
D: NA
V: TRBV27
size: NA
CDR3: CASSSWTSEQFF
DNA: TGTGCCAGCAGTTCCTGGACATCAGAGCAGTTCTTC

J: TRBJ2-2
D: TRBD2
V: TRBV5-1
size: NA
CDR3: CASSAAGTSGGSARVGGELFF
DNA: TGCGCCAGCAGCGCGGCCGGGACTAGCGGGGGCTCCGCGAGAGTCGGCGGGGAGCTGTTTTTT

J: TRBJ1-1
D: TRBD1
V: TRBV19
size: NA
CDR3: CASSMGWDRVANTEAFF
DNA: TGTGCCAGTAGTATGGGTTGGGACAGGGTGGCGAACACTGAAGCTTTCTTT

J: TRBJ2-7
D: TRBD1
V: TRBV6-1
size: NA
CDR3: CASSGKGQAGYEQYF
DNA: TGTGCCAGCAGTGGGAAGGGACAGGCGGGCTACGAGCAGTACTTC

J: TRBJ1-3
D: NA
V: TRBV9
size: NA
CDR3: CASSQLSGNTIYF
DNA: TGTGCCAGCAGCCAACTGTCTGGAAACACCATATATTTT

J: TRBJ2-3
D: NA
V: TRBV10-3
size: once
CDR3: CAISVDITTDTQYF
DNA: TGTGCCATCAGTGTAGACATCACCACAGATACGCAGTATTTT

J: TRBJ1-2
D: TRBD1
V: TRBV18
size: NA
CDR3: CASSRPGQGDYGYTF
DNA: TGTGCCAGCTCACGACCGGGACAGGGGGACTATGGCTACACCTTC

J: TRBJ1-3
D: NA
V: TRBV28
size: NA
CDR3: CASSSPQGPGNTIYF
DNA: TGTGCCAGCAGTTCTCCCCAGGGGCCTGGAAACACCATATATTTT

J: TRBJ2-7
D: NA
V: TRBV6-1
size: NA
CDR3: CASELNRDISYEQYF
DNA: TGTGCCAGCGAACTAAACCGGGATATCTCCTACGAGCAGTACTTC

J: TRBJ1-5
D: NA
V: TRBV19
size: NA
CDR3: CASTRSGGNSNQPQHF
DNA: TGTGCCAGTACCCGCTCCGGGGGTAATAGCAATCAGCCCCAGCATTTT

J: TRBJ2-1
D: NA
V: TRBV27
size: NA
CDR3: CASSLIWTDFRYEQFF
DNA: TGCGCCAGCAGTTTAATCTGGACTGACTTTCGGTATGAGCAGTTCTTC

J: TRBJ2-7
D: TRBD1
V: TRBV27
size: NA
CDR3: CAKGPYRGRFDEQYF
DNA: TGTGCCAAGGGACCTTACAGGGGGCGGTTCGACGAGCAGTACTTC

J: TRBJ2-3
D: NA
V: TRBV28
size: NA
CDR3: CASTRYSGGIADTQYF
DNA: TGTGCCAGCACGCGCTATAGTGGGGGGATCGCAGATACGCAGTATTTT

J: TRBJ1-1
D: NA
V: TRBV18
size: NA
CDR3: CASSPPAQRDTEAFF
DNA: TGTGCCAGCTCACCACCGGCACAGAGGGACACTGAAGCTTTCTTT

J: TRBJ2-1
D: TRBD2
V: TRBV9
size: NA
CDR3: CASSVGWTSGGREEQFF
DNA: TGTGCCAGCAGCGTAGGGTGGACTAGCGGGGGGCGAGAGGAGCAGTTCTTC

J: TRBJ2-5
D: TRBD1
V: TRBV28
size: NA
CDR3: CASSKPSGTGETQYF
DNA: TGTGCCAGCAGCAAGCCTTCGGGGACAGGAGAGACCCAGTACTTC

J: TRBJ2-1
D: NA
V: TRBV7-2
size: NA
CDR3: CASSLDLPRNEQFF
DNA: TGTGCCAGCAGCTTAGACCTGCCGAGGAATGAGCAGTTCTTC

J: TRBJ2-3
D: NA
V: TRBV4-2
size: NA
CDR3: CASSQRGPGGTDTQYF
DNA: TGTGCCAGCAGCCAAAGGGGCCCGGGAGGCACAGATACGCAGTATTTT

J: TRBJ2-1
D: NA
V: TRBV19
size: few
CDR3: CASSRGRGQVGEQFF
DNA: TGTGCCAGTAGTAGGGGGCGGGGGCAAGTTGGTGAGCAGTTCTTC

J: TRBJ2-5
D: NA
V: TRBV5-1
size: NA
CDR3: CASSLNKAETQYF
DNA: TGCGCCAGCAGCTTAAACAAAGCGGAGACCCAGTACTTC

J: TRBJ2-7
D: TRBD1
V: TRBV27
size: few
CDR3: CASSEAGTGGYEQYF
DNA: TGTGCCAGCAGTGAAGCCGGGACAGGGGGCTACGAGCAGTACTTC

J: TRBJ1-1
D: TRBD1
V: TRBV9
size: NA
CDR3: CASSPQQTGGTEAFF
DNA: TGTGCCAGCAGCCCCCAACAGACAGGGGGAACTGAAGCTTTCTTT

J: TRBJ2-7
D: TRBD1
V: TRBV7-2
size: few
CDR3: CASSLHGTGGLEEQYF
DNA: TGTGCCAGCAGCTTACACGGGACAGGGGGCTTGGAAGAGCAGTACTTC

J: TRBJ2-6
D: NA
V: TRBV5-6
size: NA
CDR3: CASRPRTGANVLTF
DNA: TGTGCCAGCAGGCCGAGGACTGGGGCCAACGTCCTGACTTTC

J: TRBJ2-7
D: NA
V: TRBV4-1
size: NA
CDR3: CASSHQTSYEQYF
DNA: TGCGCCAGCAGCCACCAGACTAGCTACGAGCAGTACTTC

J: TRBJ1-6
D: TRBD1
V: TRBV30
size: NA
CDR3: CAWSPGTANSPLHF
DNA: TGTGCCTGGAGTCCAGGGACAGCAAATTCACCCCTCCACTTT

J: TRBJ1-2
D: NA
V: TRBV9
size: NA
CDR3: CASSPSGVWGYTF
DNA: TGTGCCAGCAGCCCCTCAGGGGTGTGGGGCTACACCTTC

J: TRBJ2-1
D: NA
V: TRBV30
size: NA
CDR3: CAWSVLGAGGSYNEQFF
DNA: TGTGCCTGGAGTGTACTAGGGGCAGGGGGGTCCTACAATGAGCAGTTCTTC

J: TRBJ1-4
D: TRBD1
V: TRBV11-2
size: NA
CDR3: CASSSPGQGQEKLFF
DNA: TGTGCCAGCAGCTCACCGGGACAGGGTCAGGAAAAACTGTTTTTT

J: TRBJ2-1
D: TRBD2
V: TRBV30
size: NA
CDR3: CAWSVFVAGGRVSNEQFF
DNA: TGTGCCTGGAGTGTATTTGTAGCGGGAGGGCGGGTTTCCAATGAGCAGTTCTTC

J: TRBJ2-1
D: NA
V: TRBV13
size: NA
CDR3: CASSFGSVGYNEQFF
DNA: TGTGCCAGCAGCTTCGGGTCCGTGGGCTACAATGAGCAGTTCTTC

J: TRBJ2-1
D: NA
V: TRBV25-1
size: few
CDR3: CASSSSSAYNEQFF
DNA: TGTGCCAGCAGTAGTTCTAGCGCGTACAATGAGCAGTTCTTC

J: TRBJ1-5
D: NA
V: TRBV21-1
size: few
CDR3: CASSLVGQGDQTYSNQPQHF
DNA: TGTGCCAGCAGTCTAGTGGGACAGGGGGACCAGACCTATAGCAATCAGCCCCAGCATTTT

J: TRBJ2-1
D: NA
V: TRBV7-9
size: NA
CDR3: CASSPGLGLTLYNEQFF
DNA: TGTGCCAGCAGCCCAGGGCTAGGGCTGACGTTATACAATGAGCAGTTCTTC

J: TRBJ2-1
D: TRBD1
V: TRBV7-2
size: NA
CDR3: CASSLVGAGGNEQFF
DNA: TGTGCCAGCAGCTTAGTGGGGGCAGGGGGCAATGAGCAGTTCTTC

J: TRBJ1-2
D: NA
V: TRBV6-6
size: NA
CDR3: CASSYGQPNYGYTF
DNA: TGTGCCAGCAGTTACGGACAACCTAACTATGGCTACACCTTC

J: TRBJ2-6
D: TRBD2
V: TRBV27
size: NA
CDR3: CASSLRPPLGLTFSGANVLTF
DNA: TGTGCCAGCAGTTTAAGGCCCCCCTTGGGACTAACCTTTTCTGGGGCCAACGTCCTGACTTTC

J: TRBJ1-2
D: NA
V: TRBV28
size: NA
CDR3: CASSLPGHPNYGYTF
DNA: TGTGCCAGCAGTTTACCGGGACACCCTAACTATGGCTACACCTTC

J: TRBJ2-3
D: TRBD1
V: TRBV27
size: once
CDR3: CASSWDRDTDTQYF
DNA: TGTGCCAGCAGTTGGGACAGAGACACAGATACGCAGTATTTT

J: TRBJ2-7
D: NA
V: TRBV5-1
size: NA
CDR3: CASSLVPGIYEQYF
DNA: TGCGCCAGCAGCTTGGTTCCGGGAATCTACGAGCAGTACTTC